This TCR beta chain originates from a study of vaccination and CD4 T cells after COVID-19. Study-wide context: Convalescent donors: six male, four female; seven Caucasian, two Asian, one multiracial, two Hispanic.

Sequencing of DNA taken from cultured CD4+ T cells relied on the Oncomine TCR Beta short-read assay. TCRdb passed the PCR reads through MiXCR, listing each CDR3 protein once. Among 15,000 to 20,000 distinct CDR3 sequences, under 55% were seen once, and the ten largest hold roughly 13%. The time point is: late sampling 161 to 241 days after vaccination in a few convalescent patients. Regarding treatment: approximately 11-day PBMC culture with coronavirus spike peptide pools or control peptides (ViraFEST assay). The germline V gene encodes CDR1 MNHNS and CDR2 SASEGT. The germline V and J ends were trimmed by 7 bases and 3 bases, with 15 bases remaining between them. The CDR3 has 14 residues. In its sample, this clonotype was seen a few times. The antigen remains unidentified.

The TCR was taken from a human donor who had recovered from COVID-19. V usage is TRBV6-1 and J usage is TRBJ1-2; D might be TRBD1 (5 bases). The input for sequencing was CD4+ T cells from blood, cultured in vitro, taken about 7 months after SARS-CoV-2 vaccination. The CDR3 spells CASTAGGVYYGYTF. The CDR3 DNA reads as TGTGCCAGCACCGCCGGGGGAGTGTACTATGGCTACACCTTC.